The rows below give T cell receptor beta chains drawn from one sample of a study of shared clonotypes between healthy human individuals. Measured with immunoSEQ multiplex PCR; TCRdb has only the in-frame clones, and not every one. Found here are millions of clones, 93% of them singletons; the top ten hold 0.3% to 0.4%. The source material was naive CD4+ T cells from PBMCs. These receptors were taken from a man younger than 35 in good health. Some clones in this sample may be carry-over from other donors' samples. Both conserved end residues are part of each CDR3. A D gene is named only where the DNA matches it firmly. Clone sizes are given selectively: once, few, many, or a class where the clone is expanded.

D: TRBD2; J: TRBJ2-3; V: TRBV7-3; size: -; DNA: TGTGCCAGCAGCCCAGGGACTACCACAGATACGCAGTATTTT; CDR3: CASSPGTTTDTQYF
D: -; J: TRBJ1-3; V: TRBV11-2; size: -; DNA: TGTGCCAGCAGCCGAGGGTCCTCTGGAAACACCATATATTTT; CDR3: CASSRGSSGNTIYF
D: -; J: TRBJ1-2; V: TRBV5-1; size: once; DNA: TGCGCCAGCAGCGACGACTTAAGGTTGGGCTACACCTTC; CDR3: CASSDDLRLGYTF
D: -; J: TRBJ1-2; V: TRBV4-2; size: -; DNA: TGTGCCAGCAGCCAAGAAAGGGGCAGACCTAACTATGGCTACACCTTC; CDR3: CASSQERGRPNYGYTF
D: -; J: TRBJ1-1; V: TRBV27; size: -; DNA: TGTGCCAGCACCCGCCCGGGGGCGCAGGTCACTGAAGCTTTCTTT; CDR3: CASTRPGAQVTEAFF
D: -; J: TRBJ2-7; V: TRBV9; size: -; DNA: TGTGCCAGCAGCGTAGGCGCAGGGGTAGGCGAGCAGTACTTC; CDR3: CASSVGAGVGEQYF
D: TRBD1; J: TRBJ2-2; V: TRBV5-4; size: -; DNA: TGTGCCAGCAGTCCTAGGACAGGGACCGGGGAGCTGTTTTTT; CDR3: CASSPRTGTGELFF
D: -; J: TRBJ1-5; V: TRBV18; size: -; DNA: TGTGCCAGCTCACCGACTGGAAATCAGCCCCAGCATTTT; CDR3: CASSPTGNQPQHF
D: -; J: TRBJ2-1; V: TRBV28; size: -; DNA: TGTGCCAGCAGTCCACTCTTAAAAAATGAGCAGTTCTTC; CDR3: CASSPLLKNEQFF
D: -; J: TRBJ1-3; V: TRBV12-5; size: -; DNA: TGTGCTAGTGGTTTGGACGTCCGGGGTACCATATATTTT; CDR3: CASGLDVRGTIYF
D: TRBD2; J: TRBJ2-7; V: TRBV19; size: -; DNA: TGTGCCAGTAGTACCCCGTTCGACCCAGCGGGAGAGAAGGAGCAGTACTTC; CDR3: CASSTPFDPAGEKEQYF
D: -; J: TRBJ2-1; V: TRBV2; size: -; DNA: TGTGCCAGCAGGATAGGGAGCGATGAGCAGTTCTTC; CDR3: CASRIGSDEQFF
D: TRBD1; J: TRBJ1-1; V: TRBV19; size: -; DNA: TGTGCCAGTAGTCCCAGGACAGGGGGAACGAACACTGAAGCTTTCTTT; CDR3: CASSPRTGGTNTEAFF
D: -; J: TRBJ1-2; V: TRBV4-3; size: -; DNA: TGCGCCAGCAGCCAATTCTCTAACGTCGGGTACTACACCTTC; CDR3: CASSQFSNVGYYTF
D: TRBD2; J: TRBJ2-1; V: TRBV5-4; size: -; DNA: TGTGCCAGCAGCTTGGGGGGGAGGGGCTCCTACAATGAGCAGTTCTTC; CDR3: CASSLGGRGSYNEQFF
D: -; J: TRBJ2-3; V: TRBV5-4; size: -; DNA: TGTGCCAGCAGCTCCTGGATCGGAGGCGCAGATACGCAGTATTTT; CDR3: CASSSWIGGADTQYF
D: -; J: TRBJ2-3; V: TRBV9; size: once; DNA: TGTGCCAGCAGCGCCATAGGGTGGAGCGCAGATACGCAGTATTTT; CDR3: CASSAIGWSADTQYF